A selection of T cell receptor beta chains follows, all from one sample in a study of cytomegalovirus exposure and HLA in healthy donors. Clones were read by immunoSEQ multiplex PCR, and TCRdb kept only the in-frame ones, dropping some. The sample lists 180,000 or so clones; about 75% were seen once. The sequencing input was PBMCs. These receptors all stem from a woman in her thirties or forties in good health and CMV-seropositive. The CDR3 runs from the conserved cysteine through the conserved F or W. Fields, in order: D gene, clone size, J gene, V gene, CDR3 protein. The D gene is left open where the match is weak. Not every row has a clone size; where given, it reads once, few, many or a size class.

d_call: TRBD2
clone_size: .
j_call: TRBJ2-3
v_call: TRBV7-2
cdr3_aa: CASRRGGTDTQYF

d_call: TRBD1
clone_size: .
j_call: TRBJ2-4
v_call: TRBV15
cdr3_aa: CATSTGQGAYIQYF

d_call: .
clone_size: .
j_call: TRBJ2-5
v_call: TRBV25-1
cdr3_aa: CASSESPRGFGTQYF

d_call: .
clone_size: .
j_call: TRBJ1-2
v_call: TRBV27
cdr3_aa: CASSLNHAGGYTF

d_call: .
clone_size: .
j_call: TRBJ2-1
v_call: TRBV28
cdr3_aa: CASSSAGTRSYNEQFF

d_call: .
clone_size: few
j_call: TRBJ2-7
v_call: TRBV2
cdr3_aa: CASSYSGEQYF

d_call: TRBD1
clone_size: few
j_call: TRBJ1-2
v_call: TRBV5-8
cdr3_aa: CASSPDGRGLGYTF

d_call: .
clone_size: .
j_call: TRBJ1-3
v_call: TRBV4-2
cdr3_aa: CASSQEWTNSGNTIYF

d_call: .
clone_size: once
j_call: TRBJ1-1
v_call: TRBV6-1
cdr3_aa: CASSVPGNTEAFF

d_call: TRBD2
clone_size: .
j_call: TRBJ2-3
v_call: TRBV6-6
cdr3_aa: CASSPRTGGGDTQYF

d_call: TRBD2
clone_size: .
j_call: TRBJ2-3
v_call: TRBV7-3
cdr3_aa: CASTLAGLTDTQYF

d_call: TRBD2
clone_size: .
j_call: TRBJ2-1
v_call: TRBV19
cdr3_aa: CASSMGSFSGRTYNEQFF

d_call: TRBD1
clone_size: .
j_call: TRBJ1-4
v_call: TRBV27
cdr3_aa: CASSSRTGGVDREKLFF

d_call: .
clone_size: .
j_call: TRBJ2-2
v_call: TRBV7-8
cdr3_aa: CASSSLRGGGELFF

d_call: .
clone_size: .
j_call: TRBJ1-1
v_call: TRBV7-2
cdr3_aa: CASSLNTEAFF

d_call: TRBD1
clone_size: .
j_call: TRBJ2-7
v_call: TRBV18
cdr3_aa: CASSPTRQGVYEQYF

d_call: .
clone_size: .
j_call: .
v_call: TRBV19
cdr3_aa: CASSPTGVYEQYF

d_call: TRBD2
clone_size: few
j_call: TRBJ2-7
v_call: TRBV19
cdr3_aa: CASSLIAGGRHEQYF

d_call: .
clone_size: .
j_call: TRBJ1-5
v_call: TRBV4-1
cdr3_aa: CASSPGTRIDSNQPQHF

d_call: .
clone_size: few
j_call: TRBJ1-1
v_call: TRBV7-3
cdr3_aa: CASRIGAPEAFF

d_call: TRBD1
clone_size: once
j_call: TRBJ2-5
v_call: TRBV2
cdr3_aa: CASSEVGWGQGGETQYF

d_call: TRBD2
clone_size: .
j_call: TRBJ2-2
v_call: TRBV11-2
cdr3_aa: CASSLLAGWAGELFF

d_call: TRBD1
clone_size: .
j_call: TRBJ1-1
v_call: TRBV7-9
cdr3_aa: CASRRRGTDTEAFF

d_call: .
clone_size: .
j_call: TRBJ2-7
v_call: TRBV6-1
cdr3_aa: CASSEPPDRSYEQYF

d_call: .
clone_size: .
j_call: TRBJ1-6
v_call: TRBV6-6
cdr3_aa: CASSYWQDNSPLHF

d_call: TRBD2
clone_size: .
j_call: TRBJ2-1
v_call: TRBV5-1
cdr3_aa: CASSSTVLAGSSYNEQFF